This TCR beta chain came from a study of T cells in Graves' hyperthyroidism and ophthalmopathy. Overall study results and limits: Among clonotypes expanded in thyroid above 0.001, most were also found in blood. Patients with ophthalmopathy were separated from those with stable hyperthyroidism by a 13 V-J model.

Looked up from germline, CDR1 is SNHLY and CDR2 is FYNNEI. The CDR3 has 16 residues. From RNA transcripts, TCR beta CDR3 regions were amplified. TCR CDR3 underwent first-round RT-PCR with the HTBI primer set. TCRdb re-analysed the multiplex PCR reads in MiXCR, keeping a single row per CDR3 protein. The repertoire holds fewer than 850,000 distinct CDR3 sequences, with 15% to 20% as singletons. Researchers defined stable Graves' hyperthyroidism as no ophthalmopathy progression within 18 months. Exclusion of patients followed from uncontrolled infection, other autoimmune disease, pregnancy or lactation. Points on this clonotype: Its antigen is not identified. This may be a read error, as it is one base from a much larger clone.

The genes are TRBV2 and TRBJ1-4, with 7 bases lining up with TRBD1. This receptor was identified in a man over 45 with Graves' hyperthyroidism. Sequenced material: blood. The CDR3 bases are TGTGCCAGCATCCGGACAGGCCCGTCAACTAATGAAGAACTGTTTTTT. It is translated as CASIRTGPSTNEELFF.